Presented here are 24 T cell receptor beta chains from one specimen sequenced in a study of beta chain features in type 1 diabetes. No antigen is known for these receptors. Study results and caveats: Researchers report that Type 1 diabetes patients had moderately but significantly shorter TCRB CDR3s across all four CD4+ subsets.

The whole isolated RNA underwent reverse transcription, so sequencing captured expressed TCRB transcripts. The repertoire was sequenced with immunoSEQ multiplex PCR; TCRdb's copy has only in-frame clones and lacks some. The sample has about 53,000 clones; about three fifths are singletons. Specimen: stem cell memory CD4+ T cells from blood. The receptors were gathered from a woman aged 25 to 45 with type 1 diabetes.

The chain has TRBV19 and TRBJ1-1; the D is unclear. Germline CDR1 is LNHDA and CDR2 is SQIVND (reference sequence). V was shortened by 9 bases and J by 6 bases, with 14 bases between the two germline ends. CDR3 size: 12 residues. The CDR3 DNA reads TGTGCCAGCGGCTCCCCTGGGCCTGAAGCTTTCTTT. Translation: CASGSPGPEAFF.

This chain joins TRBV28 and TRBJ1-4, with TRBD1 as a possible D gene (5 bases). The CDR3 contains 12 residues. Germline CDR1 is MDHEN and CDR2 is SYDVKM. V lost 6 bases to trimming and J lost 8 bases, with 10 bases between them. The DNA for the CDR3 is TGTGCCAGCAGCCCGGGGGTGGAAAAACTGTTTTTT. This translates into CASSPGVEKLFF.

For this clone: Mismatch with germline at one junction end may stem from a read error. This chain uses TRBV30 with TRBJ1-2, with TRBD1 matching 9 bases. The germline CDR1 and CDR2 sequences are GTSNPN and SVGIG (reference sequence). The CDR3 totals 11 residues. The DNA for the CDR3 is TGTGCCTGGAGTCTGTTCCGGGACAGGGCTTTC. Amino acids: CAWSLFRDRAF. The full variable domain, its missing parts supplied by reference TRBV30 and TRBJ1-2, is SQTIHQWPATLVQPVGSPLSLECTVEGTSNPNLYWYRQAAGRGLQLLFYSVGIGQISSEVPQNLSASRPQDRQFILSSKKLLLSDSGFYLCAWSLFRDRAFGSGTRLTVV.

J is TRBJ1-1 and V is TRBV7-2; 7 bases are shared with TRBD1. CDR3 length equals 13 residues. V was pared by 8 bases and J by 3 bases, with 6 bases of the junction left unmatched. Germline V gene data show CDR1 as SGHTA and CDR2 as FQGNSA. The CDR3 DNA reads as TGTGCCAGCTGCTCTCAGGGGGACACTGAAGCTTTCTTT. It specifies CASCSQGDTEAFF.

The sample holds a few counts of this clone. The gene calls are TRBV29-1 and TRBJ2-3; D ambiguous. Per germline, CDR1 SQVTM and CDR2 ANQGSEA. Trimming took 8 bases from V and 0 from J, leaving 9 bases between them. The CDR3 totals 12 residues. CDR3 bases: TGCAGCTCTGACACAAGCACAGATACGCAGTATTTT. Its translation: CSSDTSTDTQYF.

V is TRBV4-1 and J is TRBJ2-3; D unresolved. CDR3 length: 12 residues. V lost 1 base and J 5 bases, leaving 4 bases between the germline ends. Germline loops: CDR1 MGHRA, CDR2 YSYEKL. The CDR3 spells CASSQVLDTQYF. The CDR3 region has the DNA TGCGCCAGCAGCCAAGTCCTAGATACGCAGTATTTT.

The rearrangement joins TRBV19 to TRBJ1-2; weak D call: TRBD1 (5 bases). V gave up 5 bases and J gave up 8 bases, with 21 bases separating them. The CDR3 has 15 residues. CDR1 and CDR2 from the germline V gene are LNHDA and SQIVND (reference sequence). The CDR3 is CASSWGLRGVEGYTF. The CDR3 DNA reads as TGTGCCAGTAGTTGGGGCCTCCGGGGGGTAGAAGGCTACACCTTC. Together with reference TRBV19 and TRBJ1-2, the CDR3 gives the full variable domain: DGGITQSPKYLFRKEGQNVTLSCEQNLNHDAMYWYRQDPGQGLRLIYYSQIVNDFQKGDIAEGYSVSREKKESFPLTVTSAQKNPTAFYLCASSWGLRGVEGYTFGSGTRLTVV.

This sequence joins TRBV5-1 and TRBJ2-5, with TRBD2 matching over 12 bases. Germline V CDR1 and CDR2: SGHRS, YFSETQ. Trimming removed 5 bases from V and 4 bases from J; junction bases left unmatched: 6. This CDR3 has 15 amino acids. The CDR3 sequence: CASSYTSGRRETQYF. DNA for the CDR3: TGCGCCAGCAGTTATACTAGCGGGAGGCGAGAGACCCAGTACTTC.

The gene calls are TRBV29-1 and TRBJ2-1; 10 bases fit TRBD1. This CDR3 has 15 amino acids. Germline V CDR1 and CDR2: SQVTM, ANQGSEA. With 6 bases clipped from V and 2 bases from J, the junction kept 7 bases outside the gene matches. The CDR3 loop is CSVPIGTGAYNEQFF. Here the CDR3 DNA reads TGCAGCGTCCCCATTGGGACAGGGGCCTACAATGAGCAGTTCTTC.

CDR3 nucleotide sequence: TGTGCCAGCAGCCTACAAGGACAGGATCGAGAAAAACTGTTTTTT. Protein product: CASSLQGQDREKLFF. This chain uses TRBV7-9 with TRBJ1-4, with 7 bases lining up with TRBD1. The CDR3 extends over 15 amino acids. Germline values: CDR1 SEHNR, CDR2 FQNEAQ (reference sequence). The V and J ends lost 5 bases and 8 bases, in that order; junction bases with no gene match: 11.

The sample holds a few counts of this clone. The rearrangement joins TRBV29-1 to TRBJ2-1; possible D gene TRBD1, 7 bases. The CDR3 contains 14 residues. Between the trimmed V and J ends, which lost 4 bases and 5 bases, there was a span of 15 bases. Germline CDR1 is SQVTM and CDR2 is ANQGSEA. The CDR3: CSVVRQGGDNEQFF. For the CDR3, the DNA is TGCAGCGTTGTAAGACAGGGAGGAGACAATGAGCAGTTCTTC.

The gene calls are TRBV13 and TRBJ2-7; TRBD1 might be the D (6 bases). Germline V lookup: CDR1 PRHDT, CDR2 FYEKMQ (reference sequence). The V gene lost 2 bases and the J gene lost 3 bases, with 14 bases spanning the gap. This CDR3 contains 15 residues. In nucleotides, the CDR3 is TGTGCCAGCAGCTTAATCCGGGACAAAAACTACGAGCAGTACTTC. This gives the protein CASSLIRDKNYEQYF.

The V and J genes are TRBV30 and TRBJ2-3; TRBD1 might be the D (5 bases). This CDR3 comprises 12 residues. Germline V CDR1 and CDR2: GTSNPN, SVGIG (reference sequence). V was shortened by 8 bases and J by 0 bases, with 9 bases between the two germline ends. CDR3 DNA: TGTGCCCTGGGGCTAAGCACAGATACGCAGTATTTT. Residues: CALGLSTDTQYF.

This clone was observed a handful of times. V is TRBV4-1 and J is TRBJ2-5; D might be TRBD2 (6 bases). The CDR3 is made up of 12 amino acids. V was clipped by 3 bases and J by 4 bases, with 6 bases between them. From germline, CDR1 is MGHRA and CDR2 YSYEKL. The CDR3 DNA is TGCGCCAGCAGCCAGGAGGGAGAGACCCAGTACTTC. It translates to CASSQEGETQYF.

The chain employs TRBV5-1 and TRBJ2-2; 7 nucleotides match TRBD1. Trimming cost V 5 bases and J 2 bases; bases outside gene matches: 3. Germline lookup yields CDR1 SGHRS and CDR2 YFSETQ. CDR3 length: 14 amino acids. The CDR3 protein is CASSGQVNTGELFF. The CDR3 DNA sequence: TGCGCCAGCAGTGGACAGGTTAACACCGGGGAGCTGTTTTTT.

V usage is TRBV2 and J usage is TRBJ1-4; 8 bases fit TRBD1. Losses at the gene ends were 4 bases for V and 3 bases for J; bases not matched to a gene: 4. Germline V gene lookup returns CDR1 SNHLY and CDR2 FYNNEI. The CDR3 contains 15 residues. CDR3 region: CASSVVQGANEKLFF. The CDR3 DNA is TGTGCCAGCAGTGTAGTACAGGGGGCTAATGAAAAACTGTTTTTT.

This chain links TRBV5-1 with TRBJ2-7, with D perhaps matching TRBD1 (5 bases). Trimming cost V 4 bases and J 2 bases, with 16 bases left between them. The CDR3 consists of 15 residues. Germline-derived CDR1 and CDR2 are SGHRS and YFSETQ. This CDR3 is CASSPDSMEPYEQYF. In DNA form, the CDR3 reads TGCGCCAGCAGCCCTGACAGCATGGAGCCCTACGAGCAGTACTTC.

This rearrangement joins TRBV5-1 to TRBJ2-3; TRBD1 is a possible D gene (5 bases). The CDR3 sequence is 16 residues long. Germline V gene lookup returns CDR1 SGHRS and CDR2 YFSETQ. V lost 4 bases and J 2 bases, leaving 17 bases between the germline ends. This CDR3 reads CASSPQGSANTDTQYF. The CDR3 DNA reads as TGCGCCAGCAGCCCGCAGGGAAGCGCGAACACAGATACGCAGTATTTT. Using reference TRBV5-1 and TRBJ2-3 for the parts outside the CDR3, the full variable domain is KAGVTQTPRYLIKTRGQQVTLSCSPISGHRSVSWYQQTPGQGLQFLFEYFSETQRNKGNFPGRFSGRQFSNSRSEMNVSTLELGDSALYLCASSPQGSANTDTQYFGPGTRLTVL.

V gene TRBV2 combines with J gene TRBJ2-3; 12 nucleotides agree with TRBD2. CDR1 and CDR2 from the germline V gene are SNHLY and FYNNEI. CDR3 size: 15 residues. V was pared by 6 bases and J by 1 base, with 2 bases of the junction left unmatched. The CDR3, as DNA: TGTGCCAGCAGGGCTAGCGGGAGGGGCACAGATACGCAGTATTTT. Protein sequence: CASRASGRGTDTQYF.

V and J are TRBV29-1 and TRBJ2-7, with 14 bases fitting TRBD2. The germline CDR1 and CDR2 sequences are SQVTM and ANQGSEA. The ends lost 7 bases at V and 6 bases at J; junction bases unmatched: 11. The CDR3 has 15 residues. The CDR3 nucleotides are TGCAGCGCCAGCCTAGGGACTAGCGGGAGTATCGAGCAGTACTTC. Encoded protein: CSASLGTSGSIEQYF.

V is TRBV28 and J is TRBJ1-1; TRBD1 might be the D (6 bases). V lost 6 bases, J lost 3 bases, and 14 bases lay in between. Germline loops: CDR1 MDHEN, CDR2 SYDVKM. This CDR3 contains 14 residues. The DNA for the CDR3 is TGTGCCAGCAGGGCAGGGGATATTGACACTGAAGCTTTCTTT. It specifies CASRAGDIDTEAFF.

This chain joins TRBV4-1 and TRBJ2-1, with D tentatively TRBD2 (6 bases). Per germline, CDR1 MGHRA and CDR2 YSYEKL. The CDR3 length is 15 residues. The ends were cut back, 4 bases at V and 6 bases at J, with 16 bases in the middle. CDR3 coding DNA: TGCGCCAGCAGCCGGGACCCCTTGGGAGGCAATGAGCAGTTCTTC. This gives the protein CASSRDPLGGNEQFF.

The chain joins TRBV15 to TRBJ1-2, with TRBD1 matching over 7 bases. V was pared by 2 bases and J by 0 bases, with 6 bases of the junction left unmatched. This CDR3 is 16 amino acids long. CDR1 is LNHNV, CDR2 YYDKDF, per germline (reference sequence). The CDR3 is CATSRSSGTANYGYTF. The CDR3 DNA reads TGTGCCACCAGCAGATCATCCGGGACAGCTAACTATGGCTACACCTTC.

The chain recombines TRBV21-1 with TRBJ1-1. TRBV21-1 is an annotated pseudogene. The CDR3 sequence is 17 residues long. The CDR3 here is CASSRQRGGTLNTEAFF. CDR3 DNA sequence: TGTGCCAGCAGCCGCCAAAGGGGGGGGACTCTGAACACTGAAGCTTTCTTT.